The clone carrying this T cell receptor beta chain came up many times. What it recognizes is unknown. CDR3 length: 12 amino acids. Trimming removed 5 bases from V and 5 bases from J, with 10 bases in between. Germline loops: CDR1 SGHVS, CDR2 FNYEAQ. Making TCR cDNA involved 5'RACE template switching, which added UMIs and a universal primer site. From the 5' RACE reads, TCRdb called clonotypes with MiXCR, one entry per CDR3 protein. Of 100,000 to 150,000 distinct CDR3 sequences listed, 7.5% to 10% are singletons. This entry is derived from a study of T cells after yellow fever vaccination. Study-level points and caveats: Abundant bulk-population clonotypes could contaminate the FACS-sorted repertoires. Reappearing after the booster were most of the clones from primary vaccination (about 95% CD4, approximately 85% CD8). The secondary response was weaker, and its peak arrived faster, on day 5 versus 15.

The source material was CD8+ T cells sorted from PBMCs, sampled on the day of the yellow fever booster vaccination. The chain combines TRBV7-6 with TRBJ2-7; D not certain. This TCR derives from a man between 18 and 35 years old who received the YFV17D yellow fever vaccine. The CDR3 bases are TGTGCCAGCAGCCCACATGGTAACGAGCAGTACTTC. Its translation is CASSPHGNEQYF.